A single sample is the source of the 5 T cell receptor beta chains below, sequenced in a study of Ad26.COV2.S vaccination and SARS-CoV-2 variants. Produced via immunoSEQ multiplex PCR; TCRdb's table is partial and in-frame only. The table lists 380,000 or so clones, around nine tenths of them singletons, with around 4.5% in the top ten. Specified treatment: some 20 received Ad26.COV2.S at low or high dose, single or two shots; several received placebo; per-sample allocation not given. Day 63 after the first injection of vaccine or placebo was the sampling time. The sample was peripheral blood, taken in a trial of Ad26.COV2.S vaccine versus placebo. The receptors stem from a person between 18 and 60 years old who received the Ad26.COV2.S COVID-19 vaccine or a placebo.

The J gene is TRBJ2-1, the V gene TRBV24-1; tentative D call: TRBD2 (5 bases). V lost 6 bases and J 0 bases, leaving 11 bases between the germline ends. The V gene's germline CDR1 is KGHDR and CDR2 SFDVKD. The CDR3 is 15 residues long. CDR3 bases: TGTGCCACCAGTAGTAGCGCCTACTCCTACAATGAGCAGTTCTTC. Translating gives CATSSSAYSYNEQFF.

This clone showed up just once. The chain is built from TRBV7-9 and TRBJ1-2, with 8 bases lining up with TRBD1. Germline CDR1 is SEHNR and CDR2 is FQNEAQ (reference sequence). This CDR3 comprises 13 residues. V lost 5 bases and J lost 2; bases outside the gene matches: 1. DNA of the CDR3: TGTGCCAGCAGCGGGACAGGCAACTATGGCTACACCTTC. This gives the protein CASSGTGNYGYTF.

The chain links TRBV28 to TRBJ2-5; 7 positions agree with TRBD1. With 8 bases clipped from V and 1 base from J, the junction kept 4 bases outside the gene matches. Germline-derived CDR1 and CDR2 are MDHEN and SYDVKM. The CDR3 extends over 13 amino acids. The CDR3 loop is CASEDRIQETQYF. CDR3 sequence (DNA): TGTGCCAGCGAGGACAGGATCCAAGAGACCCAGTACTTC. The whole variable domain, remainder taken from reference TRBV28 and TRBJ2-5, is DVKVTQSSRYLVKRTGEKVFLECVQDMDHENMFWYRQDPGLGLRLIYFSYDVKMKEKGDIPEGYSVSREKKERFSLILESASTNQTSMYLCASEDRIQETQYFGPGTRLLVL.

The chain couples TRBV7-2 to TRBJ1-1; D is perhaps TRBD1 (6 bases). V was cut by 1 base and J by 1 base, with 10 bases left in between. Germline V CDR1 and CDR2: SGHTA, FQGNSA. The CDR3 spans 15 residues. In DNA form, the CDR3 reads TGTGCCAGCAGCTTAGATCAGGGGCCGAACACTGAAGCTTTCTTT. It codes for CASSLDQGPNTEAFF.

The J gene is TRBJ2-1, the V gene TRBV7-9; 7 nucleotides agree with TRBD1. The CDR3 covers 14 residues. Germline-derived CDR1 and CDR2 are SEHNR and FQNEAQ (reference sequence). J was trimmed by 5 bases and V by 5 bases; bases with no gene match: 6. This CDR3 is CASSVGTANNEQFF. The CDR3 DNA sequence: TGTGCCAGCAGCGTTGGGACAGCCAACAATGAGCAGTTCTTC.